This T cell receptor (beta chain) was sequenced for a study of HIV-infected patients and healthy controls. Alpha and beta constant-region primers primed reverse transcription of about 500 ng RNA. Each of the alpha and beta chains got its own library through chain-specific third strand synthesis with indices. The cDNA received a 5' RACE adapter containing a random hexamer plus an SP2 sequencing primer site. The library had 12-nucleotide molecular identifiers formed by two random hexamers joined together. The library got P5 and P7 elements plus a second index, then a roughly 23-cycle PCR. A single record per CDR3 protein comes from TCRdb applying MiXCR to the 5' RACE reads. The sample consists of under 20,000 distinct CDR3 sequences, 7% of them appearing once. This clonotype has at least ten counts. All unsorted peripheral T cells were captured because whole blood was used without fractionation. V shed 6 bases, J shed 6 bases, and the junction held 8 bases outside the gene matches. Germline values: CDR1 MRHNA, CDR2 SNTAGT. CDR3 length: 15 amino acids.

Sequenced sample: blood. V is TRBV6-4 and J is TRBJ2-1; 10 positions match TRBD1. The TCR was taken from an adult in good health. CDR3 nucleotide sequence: TGTGCCAGCAGCCCAAGGACAGGGGGTTTCAATGAGCAGTTCTTC. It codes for CASSPRTGGFNEQFF.